The rows below give T cell receptor beta chains drawn from one sample of a study of blood T cell repertoires in COVID-19. Method: immunoSEQ multiplex PCR; TCRdb's copy keeps in-frame clones and lacks some. The data contain just under 85,000 clones, over 80% of them seen just once; the ten biggest clones take up roughly 28%. Sequencing input: peripheral blood. The receptors come from a woman aged 80 or over with acute or convalescent COVID-19. Both conserved end residues are trimmed from each CDR3.

V gene,J gene,CDR3 protein
TRBV15,TRBJ1-1,ATSRDLGAYNTEAF
TRBV2,TRBJ1-5,ASSELGQGSNQPQH
TRBV15,TRBJ2-7,ATSSYEREEQY
TRBV7-8,TRBJ2-7,ASSLTSGSAYEQY
TRBV5-1,TRBJ2-3,ASSSAGSSGSTQY
TRBV4-1,TRBJ2-2,ASSQDQGAGELF
TRBV5-5,TRBJ2-1,ASSTGTSENEQF
TRBV6-6,TRBJ1-2,ASSYAGQGAGYT
TRBV5-1,TRBJ2-1,ASSLDRDEQF
TRBV3-1/TRBV3-2,TRBJ1-3,ASSQVGRGNTIY
TRBV3-1/TRBV3-2,TRBJ2-2,ASHIAGVEELF
TRBV3-1/TRBV3-2,TRBJ2-3,ASSQRPGLLSTDTQY
TRBV3-1/TRBV3-2,TRBJ2-7,ASSQSGGYEQY
TRBV27,TRBJ1-5,ASSLSYRGQPQH
TRBV28,TRBJ1-1,ASTSPGLNTEAF
TRBV12-3/TRBV12-4,TRBJ1-1,ASSLTRETEAF
TRBV7-5,TRBJ2-7,ARSLCPGLDYPWEQY
TRBV4-3,TRBJ1-2,ASSQDWLQGSSYGYT
TRBV29-1,TRBJ2-7,SVDIGQGLYEQY
TRBV11-3,TRBJ2-1,ASGAGGSEDEQF
TRBV6-7,TRBJ2-3,ASTVQAEHQGTQY
TRBV12-3/TRBV12-4,TRBJ2-2,ASSLTGTGELF
TRBV6-1,TRBJ2-7,ASSDLQASEQY
TRBV4-1,TRBJ2-5,ASTEGGQGALQETQY
TRBV18,TRBJ2-2,ASSPGDRLTGELF
TRBV29-1,TRBJ2-3,SAAPSGTDTQY
TRBV25-1,TRBJ1-6,ASSMDNHSPLH
TRBV2,TRBJ2-7,ASRGLAGPPIYEQY
TRBV4-2,TRBJ1-2,ASSPYGGADYGYT
TRBV7-8,TRBJ2-5,ASSSPPLTGRETQY
TRBV2,TRBJ1-2,ASTPTGGYT
TRBV7-9,TRBJ1-6,ASSSLDRIESPLH
TRBV2,TRBJ2-5,ASSENSRETQY
TRBV28,TRBJ2-3,ASSPAGGLKDTQY
TRBV28,TRBJ2-7,ASSPGGPGIYEQY
TRBV19,TRBJ1-5,APVLPGEGVKAGQPQH
TRBV28,TRBJ2-5,ASSLRPGTAQETQY
TRBV3-1/TRBV3-2,TRBJ2-7,ASSLRVIAEQY
TRBV18,TRBJ1-5,ASSPGLDQPQH
TRBV5-4,TRBJ2-6,ASSPRGSGANVLT